This T cell receptor (beta chain) was obtained from a study of blood T cell repertoires in COVID-19. Whole-study context: T cells, B-cell-depleted T cells, or PBMCs supplied cDNA or gDNA.

The CDR3 spans 13 residues. CDR1 KGHSH and CDR2 LQKENI come from the germline V gene. V lost 5 bases, J lost 3 bases, and 10 bases lay in between. Followed over time, Seattle patients had been enrolled while infection was active. The authors' processing: The assay estimated nucleated cells by amplifying reference gene primers. Generated by immunoSEQ multiplex PCR, the TCRdb table keeps only in-frame clones and is missing some. Clonal size and the V and J genes are those of that table, whereas D and trimming came from the DNA. The table has under 400,000 clones, around 87% seen once. V is TRBV18 and J is TRBJ1-1; TRBD1 is a possible D gene (5 bases). Input material: peripheral blood. The TCR originated in a woman aged 25 to 39 with COVID-19, enrolled during active disease. CDR3 DNA sequence: TGTGCCAGCTCAGCGACAGCGTACACTGAAGCTTTCTTT. The encoded protein is CASSATAYTEAFF.